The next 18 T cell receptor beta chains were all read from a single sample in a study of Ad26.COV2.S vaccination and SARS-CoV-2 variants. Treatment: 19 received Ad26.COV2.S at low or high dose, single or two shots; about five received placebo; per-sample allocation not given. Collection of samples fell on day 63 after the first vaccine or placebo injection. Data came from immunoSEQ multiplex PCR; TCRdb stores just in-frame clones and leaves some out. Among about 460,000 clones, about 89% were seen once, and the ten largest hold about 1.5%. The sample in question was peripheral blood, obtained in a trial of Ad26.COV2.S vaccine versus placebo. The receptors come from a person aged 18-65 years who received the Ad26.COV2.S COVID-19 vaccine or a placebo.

The CDR3 DNA follows: TGTGCCAGCAGCTTAGAGGGGGGCGCTGGAAACACCATATATTTT. This codes for CASSLEGGAGNTIYF. The chain joins TRBV7-2 to TRBJ1-3, with D maybe TRBD1 (6 bases). The germline V gene encodes CDR1 SGHTA and CDR2 FQGNSA. V dropped 1 base and J dropped 2 bases, with 9 bases sitting between them. This CDR3 is built from 15 residues.

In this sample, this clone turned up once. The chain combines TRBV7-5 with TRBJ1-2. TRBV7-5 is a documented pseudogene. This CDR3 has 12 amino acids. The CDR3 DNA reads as TGTGCCAGAAGCTTAATCGGGGGGTCCTACACCTTC. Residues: CARSLIGGSYTF.

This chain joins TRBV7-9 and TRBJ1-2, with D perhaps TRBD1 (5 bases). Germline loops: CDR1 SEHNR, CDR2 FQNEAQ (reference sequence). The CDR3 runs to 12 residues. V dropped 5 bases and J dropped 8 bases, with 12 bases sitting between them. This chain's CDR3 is CASSLQEAGYTF. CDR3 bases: TGTGCCAGCAGCCTACAGGAGGCAGGCTACACCTTC.

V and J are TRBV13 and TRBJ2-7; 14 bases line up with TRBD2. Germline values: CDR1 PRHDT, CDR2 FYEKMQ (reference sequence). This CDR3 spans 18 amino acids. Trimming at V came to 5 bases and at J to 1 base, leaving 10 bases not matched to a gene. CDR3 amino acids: CASSPGLAGGARSYEQYF. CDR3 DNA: TGTGCCAGCAGCCCCGGACTAGCGGGGGGAGCTAGATCCTACGAGCAGTACTTC.

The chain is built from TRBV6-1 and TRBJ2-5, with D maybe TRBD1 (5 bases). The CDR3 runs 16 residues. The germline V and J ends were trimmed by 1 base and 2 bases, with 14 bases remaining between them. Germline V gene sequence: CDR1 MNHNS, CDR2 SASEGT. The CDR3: CASSEVPTEMQETQYF. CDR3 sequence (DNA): TGTGCCAGCAGTGAAGTCCCGACAGAAATGCAAGAGACCCAGTACTTC.

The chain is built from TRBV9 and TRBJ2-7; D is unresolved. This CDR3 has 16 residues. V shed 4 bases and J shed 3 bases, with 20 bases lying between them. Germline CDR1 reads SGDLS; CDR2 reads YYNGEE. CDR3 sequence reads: CASSPQEHPILYEQYF. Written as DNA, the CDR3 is TGTGCCAGCAGCCCCCAAGAGCACCCGATCCTCTACGAGCAGTACTTC.

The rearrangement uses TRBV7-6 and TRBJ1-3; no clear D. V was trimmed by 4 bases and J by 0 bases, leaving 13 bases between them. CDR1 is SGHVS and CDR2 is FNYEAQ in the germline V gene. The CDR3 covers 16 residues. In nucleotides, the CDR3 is TGTGCCAGCAGCTCTCAGACTCCTATCTCTGGAAACACCATATATTTT. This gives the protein CASSSQTPISGNTIYF. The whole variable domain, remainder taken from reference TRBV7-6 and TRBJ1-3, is GAGVSQSPRYKVTKRGQDVALRCDPISGHVSLYWYRQALGQGPEFLTYFNYEAQQDKSGLPNDRFSAERPEGSISTLTIQRTEQRDSAMYRCASSSQTPISGNTIYFGEGSWLTVV.

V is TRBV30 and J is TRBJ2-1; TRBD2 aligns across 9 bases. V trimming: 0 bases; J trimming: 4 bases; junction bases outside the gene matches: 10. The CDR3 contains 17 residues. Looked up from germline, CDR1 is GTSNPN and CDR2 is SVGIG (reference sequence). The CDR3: CAWSVGGRANLYNEQFF. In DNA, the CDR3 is TGTGCCTGGAGTGTAGGCGGGAGGGCCAACTTATACAATGAGCAGTTCTTC.

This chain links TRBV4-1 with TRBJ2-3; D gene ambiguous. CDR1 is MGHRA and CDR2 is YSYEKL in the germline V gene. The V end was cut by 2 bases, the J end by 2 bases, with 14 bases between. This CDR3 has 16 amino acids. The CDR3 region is CASSQKDRTFTDTQYF. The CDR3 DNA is TGCGCCAGCAGCCAAAAGGATCGAACTTTCACAGATACGCAGTATTTT.

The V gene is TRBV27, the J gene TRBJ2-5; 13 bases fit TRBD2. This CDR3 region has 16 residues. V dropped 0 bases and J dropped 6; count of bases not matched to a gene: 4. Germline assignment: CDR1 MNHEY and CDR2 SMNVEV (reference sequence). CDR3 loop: CASSLSTSGGRQTQYF. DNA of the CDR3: TGTGCCAGCAGTTTATCGACTAGCGGGGGGAGGCAGACCCAGTACTTC.

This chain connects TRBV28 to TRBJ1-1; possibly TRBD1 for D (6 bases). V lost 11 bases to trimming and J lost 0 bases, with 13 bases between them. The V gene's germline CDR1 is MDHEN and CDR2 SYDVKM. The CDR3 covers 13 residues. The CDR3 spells CAGKQGMNTEAFF. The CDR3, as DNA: TGTGCCGGAAAACAGGGCATGAACACTGAAGCTTTCTTT.

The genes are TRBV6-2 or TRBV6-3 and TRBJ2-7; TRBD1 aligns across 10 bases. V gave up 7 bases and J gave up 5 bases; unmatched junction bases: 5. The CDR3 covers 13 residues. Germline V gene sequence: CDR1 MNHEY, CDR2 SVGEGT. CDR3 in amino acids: CASNPGQGNEQYF. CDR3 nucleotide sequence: TGTGCCAGCAACCCGGGACAGGGGAACGAGCAGTACTTC.

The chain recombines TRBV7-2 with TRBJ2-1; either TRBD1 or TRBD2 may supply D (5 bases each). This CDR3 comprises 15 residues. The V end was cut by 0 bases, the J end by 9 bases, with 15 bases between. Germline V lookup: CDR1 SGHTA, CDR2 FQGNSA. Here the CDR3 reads CASSLASGTNSEQFF. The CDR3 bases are TGTGCCAGCAGCTTAGCTTCCGGGACGAACAGTGAGCAGTTCTTC.

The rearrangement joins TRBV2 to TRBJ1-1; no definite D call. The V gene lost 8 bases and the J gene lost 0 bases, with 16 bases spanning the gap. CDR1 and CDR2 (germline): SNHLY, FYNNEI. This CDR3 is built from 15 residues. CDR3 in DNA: TGTGCCAGCGTCAACCGTCTCCTGATGAACACTGAAGCTTTCTTT. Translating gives CASVNRLLMNTEAFF.

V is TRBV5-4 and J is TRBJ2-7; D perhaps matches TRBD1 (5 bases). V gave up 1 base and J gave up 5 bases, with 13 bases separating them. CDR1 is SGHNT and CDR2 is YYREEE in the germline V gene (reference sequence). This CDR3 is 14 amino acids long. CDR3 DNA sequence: TGTGCCAGCAGCTTGCGGCAGGGTGGCCACGAGCAGTACTTC. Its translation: CASSLRQGGHEQYF.

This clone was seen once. CDR3 region: CASSRQGYDQPQHF. CDR3 bases: TGTGCCAGCAGCCGACAGGGGTACGATCAGCCCCAGCATTTT. This chain connects TRBV5-8 to TRBJ1-5, with TRBD1 identical over 8 bases. CDR1 is SGHTS, CDR2 YDEGEE, per germline. This CDR3 is 14 amino acids long. J gave up 5 bases and V 4 bases, and 5 bases lay outside the gene matches.

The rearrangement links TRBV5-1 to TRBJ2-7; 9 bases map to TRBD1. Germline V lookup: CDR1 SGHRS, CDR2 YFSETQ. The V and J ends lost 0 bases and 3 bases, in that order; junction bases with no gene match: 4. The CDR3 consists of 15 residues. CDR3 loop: CASSLERDRVYEQYF. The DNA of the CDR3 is TGCGCCAGCAGCTTGGAGAGGGACAGGGTCTACGAGCAGTACTTC.

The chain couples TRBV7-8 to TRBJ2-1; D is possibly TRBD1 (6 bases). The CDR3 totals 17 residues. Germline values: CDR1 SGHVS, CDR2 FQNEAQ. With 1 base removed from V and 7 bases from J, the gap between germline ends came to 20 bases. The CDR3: CASSLGGSRGIGNEQFF. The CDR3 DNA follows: TGTGCCAGCAGCTTAGGAGGTTCTAGGGGGATAGGGAATGAGCAGTTCTTC.